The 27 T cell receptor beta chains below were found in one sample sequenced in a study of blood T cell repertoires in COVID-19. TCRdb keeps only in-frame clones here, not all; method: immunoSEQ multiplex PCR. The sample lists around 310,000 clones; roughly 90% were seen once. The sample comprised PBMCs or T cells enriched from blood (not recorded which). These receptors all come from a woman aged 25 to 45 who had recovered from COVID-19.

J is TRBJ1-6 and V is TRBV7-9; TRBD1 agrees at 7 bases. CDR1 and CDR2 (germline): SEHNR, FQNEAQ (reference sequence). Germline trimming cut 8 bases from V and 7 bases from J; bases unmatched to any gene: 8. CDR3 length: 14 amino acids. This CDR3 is CASHIQGTNSPLHF. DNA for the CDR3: TGTGCCAGCCACATACAGGGGACAAATTCACCCCTCCACTTT.

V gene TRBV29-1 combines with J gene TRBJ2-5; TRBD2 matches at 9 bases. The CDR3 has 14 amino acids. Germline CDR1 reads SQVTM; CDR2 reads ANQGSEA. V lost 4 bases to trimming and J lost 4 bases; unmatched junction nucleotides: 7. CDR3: CSVVGAGGRETQYF. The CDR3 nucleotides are TGCAGCGTTGTCGGGGCGGGAGGGCGAGAGACCCAGTACTTC.

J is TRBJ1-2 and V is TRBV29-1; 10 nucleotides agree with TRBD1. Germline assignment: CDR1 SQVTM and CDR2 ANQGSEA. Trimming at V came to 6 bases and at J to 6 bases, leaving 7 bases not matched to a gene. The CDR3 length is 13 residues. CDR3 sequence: CSVLRQGANGYTF. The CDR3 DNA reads TGCAGCGTCCTTCGACAGGGGGCTAATGGCTACACCTTC.

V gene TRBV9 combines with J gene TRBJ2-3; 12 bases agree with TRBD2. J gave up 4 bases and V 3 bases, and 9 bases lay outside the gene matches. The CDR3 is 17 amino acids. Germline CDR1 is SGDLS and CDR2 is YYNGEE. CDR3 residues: CASSAKTSGRFSDTQYF. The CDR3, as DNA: TGTGCCAGCAGCGCGAAGACTAGCGGGAGATTTTCAGATACGCAGTATTTT.

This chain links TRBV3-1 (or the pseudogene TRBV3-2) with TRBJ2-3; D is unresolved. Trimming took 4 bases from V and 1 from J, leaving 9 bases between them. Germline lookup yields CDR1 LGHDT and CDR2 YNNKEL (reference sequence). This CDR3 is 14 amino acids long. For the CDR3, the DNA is TGTGCCAGCAGCCTCGGTGCCGGCACAGATACGCAGTATTTT. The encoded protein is CASSLGAGTDTQYF.

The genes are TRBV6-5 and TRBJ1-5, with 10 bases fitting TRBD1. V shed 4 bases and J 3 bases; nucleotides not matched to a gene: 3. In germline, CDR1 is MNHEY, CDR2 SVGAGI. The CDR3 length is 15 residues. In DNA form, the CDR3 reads TGTGCCAGCAGTTTGGGACAGGGGAACAATCAGCCCCAGCATTTT. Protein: CASSLGQGNNQPQHF.

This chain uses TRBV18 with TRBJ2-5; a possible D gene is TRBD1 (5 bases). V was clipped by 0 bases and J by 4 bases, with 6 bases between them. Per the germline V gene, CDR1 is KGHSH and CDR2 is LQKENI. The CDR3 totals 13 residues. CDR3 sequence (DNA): TGTGCCAGCTCACCACCAGACAGAGAGACCCAGTACTTC. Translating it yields CASSPPDRETQYF.

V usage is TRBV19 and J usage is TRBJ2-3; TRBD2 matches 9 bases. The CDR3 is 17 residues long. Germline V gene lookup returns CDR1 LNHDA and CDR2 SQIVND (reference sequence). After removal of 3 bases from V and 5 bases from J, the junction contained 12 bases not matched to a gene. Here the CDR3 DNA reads TGTGCCAGTAGTATCTCCCTAGCGGGAATTCTTGGAGATACGCAGTATTTT. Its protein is CASSISLAGILGDTQYF.

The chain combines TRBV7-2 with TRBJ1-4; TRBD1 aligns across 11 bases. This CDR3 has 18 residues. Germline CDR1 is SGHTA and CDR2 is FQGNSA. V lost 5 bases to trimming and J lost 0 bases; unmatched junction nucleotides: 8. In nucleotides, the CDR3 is TGTGCCAGCAGCCGCCGTGGGACAGGGGGAACAACTAATGAAAAACTGTTTTTT. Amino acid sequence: CASSRRGTGGTTNEKLFF.

The chain's CDR3 is CASSWREGGYTF. The CDR3 DNA sequence: TGTGCCAGCAGTTGGAGGGAAGGAGGCTACACCTTC. The chain uses TRBV7-9 and TRBJ1-2; D is unresolved. Between the trimmed V and J ends, which lost 6 bases and 8 bases, there was a span of 13 bases. Germline V gene data show CDR1 as SEHNR and CDR2 as FQNEAQ (reference sequence). The CDR3 totals 12 residues.

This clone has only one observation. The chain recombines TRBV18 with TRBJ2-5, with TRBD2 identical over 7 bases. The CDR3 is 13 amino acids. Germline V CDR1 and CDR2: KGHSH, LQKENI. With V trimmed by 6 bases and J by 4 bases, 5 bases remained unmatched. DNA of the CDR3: TGTGCCAGCTCGGGCGGGAGCGGAGAGACCCAGTACTTC. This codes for CASSGGSGETQYF.

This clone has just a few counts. The DNA of the CDR3 is TGTGCCAGCCGCGACGGGACTAGCGACTACAATGAGCAGTTCTTC. Translating gives CASRDGTSDYNEQFF. This chain links TRBV6-4 with TRBJ2-1, with 10 positions matching TRBD2. V lost 8 bases to trimming and J lost 3 bases; unmatched junction nucleotides: 7. Germline V gene sequence: CDR1 MRHNA, CDR2 SNTAGT. The CDR3 is 15 amino acids.

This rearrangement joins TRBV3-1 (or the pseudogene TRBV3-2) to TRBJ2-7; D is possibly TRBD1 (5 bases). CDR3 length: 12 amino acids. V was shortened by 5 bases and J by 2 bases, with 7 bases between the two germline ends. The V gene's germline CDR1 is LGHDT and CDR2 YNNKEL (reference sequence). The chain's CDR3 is CASSIGAYEQYF. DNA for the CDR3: TGTGCCAGCAGCATAGGGGCCTACGAGCAGTACTTC.

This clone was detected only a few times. CDR3 region: CASSFGGGGWLTEAFF. The CDR3 nucleotides read TGTGCCAGCAGTTTCGGGGGAGGTGGCTGGTTGACTGAAGCTTTCTTT. J is TRBJ1-1 and V is TRBV28, with a possible D match to TRBD1 (5 bases). Germline V gene sequence: CDR1 MDHEN, CDR2 SYDVKM. This CDR3 has 16 amino acids. Between the trimmed V and J ends, which lost 3 bases and 5 bases, there was a span of 19 bases.

The CDR3 sequence is CASSQDWGQGLVRIGDTGELFF. CDR3 DNA: TGTGCCAGCAGCCAAGATTGGGGGCAGGGACTAGTACGTATCGGCGACACCGGGGAGCTGTTTTTT. The rearrangement joins TRBV3-1 (or the pseudogene TRBV3-2) to TRBJ2-2; 8 bases match TRBD2. The germline V gene has CDR1 LGHDT and CDR2 YNNKEL (reference sequence). The J segment lost 3 bases and the V segment lost 0 bases, leaving 21 bases of the junction unmatched. The length of the CDR3 is 22 residues.

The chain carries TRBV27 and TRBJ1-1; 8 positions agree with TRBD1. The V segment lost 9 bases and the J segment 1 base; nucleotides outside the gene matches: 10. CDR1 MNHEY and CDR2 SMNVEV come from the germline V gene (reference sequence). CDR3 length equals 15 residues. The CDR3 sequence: CASYRMTGANTEAFF. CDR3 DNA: TGTGCCAGTTACCGGATGACAGGGGCGAACACTGAAGCTTTCTTT.

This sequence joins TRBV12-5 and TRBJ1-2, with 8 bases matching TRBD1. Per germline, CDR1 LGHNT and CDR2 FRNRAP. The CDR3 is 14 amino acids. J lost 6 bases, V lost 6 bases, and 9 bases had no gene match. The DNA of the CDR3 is TGTGCTAGTGGCCCCCGACAGGGGCACAATGGCTACACCTTC. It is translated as CASGPRQGHNGYTF.

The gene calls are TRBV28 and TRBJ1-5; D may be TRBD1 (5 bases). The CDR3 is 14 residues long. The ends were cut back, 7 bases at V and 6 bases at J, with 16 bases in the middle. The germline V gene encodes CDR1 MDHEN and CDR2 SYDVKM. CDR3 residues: CASIMGGEVQPQHF. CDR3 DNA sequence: TGTGCCAGCATCATGGGGGGAGAGGTTCAGCCCCAGCATTTT.

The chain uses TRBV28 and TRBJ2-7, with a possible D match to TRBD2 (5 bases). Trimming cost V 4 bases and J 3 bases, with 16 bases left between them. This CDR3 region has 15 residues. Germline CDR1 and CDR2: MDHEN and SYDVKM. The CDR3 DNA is TGTGCCAGCAGTTCCGGAGGCCCCCAGCGCTACGAGCAGTACTTC. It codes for CASSSGGPQRYEQYF. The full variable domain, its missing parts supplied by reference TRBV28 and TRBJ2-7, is DVKVTQSSRYLVKRTGEKVFLECVQDMDHENMFWYRQDPGLGLRLIYFSYDVKMKEKGDIPEGYSVSREKKERFSLILESASTNQTSMYLCASSSGGPQRYEQYFGPGTRLTVT.

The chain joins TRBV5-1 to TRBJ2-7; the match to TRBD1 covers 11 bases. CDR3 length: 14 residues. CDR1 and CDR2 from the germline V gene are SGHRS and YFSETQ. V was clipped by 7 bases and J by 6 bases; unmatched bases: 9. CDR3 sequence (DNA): TGCGCCAGCGTCGCGGTCGGGACAGGGGGCGAGCAGTACTTC. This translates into CASVAVGTGGEQYF.

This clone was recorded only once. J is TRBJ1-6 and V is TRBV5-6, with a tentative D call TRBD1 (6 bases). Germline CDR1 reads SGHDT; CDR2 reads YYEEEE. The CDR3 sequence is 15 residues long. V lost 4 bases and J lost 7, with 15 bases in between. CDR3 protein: CASSRAGGGNSPLHF. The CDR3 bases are TGTGCCAGCAGCCGCGCGGGGGGCGGGAATTCACCCCTCCACTTT.

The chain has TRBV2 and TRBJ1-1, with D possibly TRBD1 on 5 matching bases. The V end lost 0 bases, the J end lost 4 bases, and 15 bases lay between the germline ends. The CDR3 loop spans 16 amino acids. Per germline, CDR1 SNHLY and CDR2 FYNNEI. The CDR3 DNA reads TGTGCCAGCAGTGAAGCGCTTCCTCACAGGATCACTGAAGCTTTCTTT. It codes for CASSEALPHRITEAFF.

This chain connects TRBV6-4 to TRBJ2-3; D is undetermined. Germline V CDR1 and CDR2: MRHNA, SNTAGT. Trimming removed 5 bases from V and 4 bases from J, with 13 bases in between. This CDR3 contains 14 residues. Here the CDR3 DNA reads TGTGCCAGCAGTTCCCACCCTACTCCAGATACGCAGTATTTT. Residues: CASSSHPTPDTQYF.

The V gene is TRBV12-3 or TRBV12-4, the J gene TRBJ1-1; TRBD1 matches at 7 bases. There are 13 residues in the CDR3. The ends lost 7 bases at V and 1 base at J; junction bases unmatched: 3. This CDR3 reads CASIGQENTEAFF. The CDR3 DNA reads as TGTGCCAGCATAGGACAGGAGAACACTGAAGCTTTCTTT.

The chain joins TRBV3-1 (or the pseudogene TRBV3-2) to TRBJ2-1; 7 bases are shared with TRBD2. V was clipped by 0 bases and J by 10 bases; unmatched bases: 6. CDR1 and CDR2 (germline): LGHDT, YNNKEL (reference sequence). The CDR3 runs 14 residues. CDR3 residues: CASSQDSLGGEQFF. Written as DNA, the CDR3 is TGTGCCAGCAGCCAAGATAGTCTGGGAGGGGAGCAGTTCTTC.

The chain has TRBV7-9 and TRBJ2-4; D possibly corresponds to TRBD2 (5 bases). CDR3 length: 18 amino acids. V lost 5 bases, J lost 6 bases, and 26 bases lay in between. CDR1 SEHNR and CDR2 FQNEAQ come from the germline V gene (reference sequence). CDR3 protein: CASSRDLLTGRNGNIQYF. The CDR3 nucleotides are TGTGCCAGCAGCCGTGACCTTCTGACGGGAAGAAACGGAAACATTCAGTACTTC.

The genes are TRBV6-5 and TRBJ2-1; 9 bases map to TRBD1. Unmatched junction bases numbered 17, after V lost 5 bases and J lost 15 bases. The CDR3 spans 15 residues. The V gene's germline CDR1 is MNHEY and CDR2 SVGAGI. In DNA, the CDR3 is TGTGCCAGCAGTCCCCTCCGGGACAGGGTTTTTCGTTGGTTCTTC. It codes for CASSPLRDRVFRWFF.